This TCR beta chain stems from a study of T cell responses to AZD1222 COVID-19 vaccine. Looked up from germline, CDR1 is LGHDT and CDR2 is YNNKEL (reference sequence). There are 14 residues in the CDR3. V was clipped by 4 bases and J by 2 bases, with 12 bases between them. Study results and limitations: Baseline serology detected seropositivity in only a handful of AZD1222 recipients. Sampled repertoires all dated from after the peak T cell response. Spike-specific TCR breadth and depth grew following two AZD1222 doses.

The repertoire was sequenced with immunoSEQ multiplex PCR; TCRdb's copy has only in-frame clones and lacks some. The table records tens of thousands of clones, approximately 90% of them present only once. Concerning this clone itself: Its antigen is undetermined.

The chain has TRBV3-1 (or the pseudogene TRBV3-2) and TRBJ2-7; tentative D call: TRBD1 (5 bases). The source was peripheral blood, collected on day 0 of AZD1222 vaccination. This receptor was obtained from an adult in good health. The CDR3 nucleotides read TGTGCCAGCAGCCCACTGGGGCAGACCTACGAGCAGTACTTC. Protein: CASSPLGQTYEQYF.